The 14 T cell receptor beta chains below all came from one sample that was sequenced in a study of TIL therapy for anti-PD-1-resistant metastatic lung cancer. Time point here: pre-treatment sample, taken before nivolumab and TIL therapy. The tumor samples were excised metastases, mostly pleural nodules or supraclavicular lymph nodes. The immunoSEQ assay was v3. Produced via immunoSEQ multiplex PCR; TCRdb's table is partial and in-frame only. The table records about 25,000 clones, over 60% of them present only once. The input for sequencing was tumor tissue, taken at baseline. These receptors came from a person between 30 and 80 years old with non-small cell lung cancer.

The CDR3 loop reads CASSLVTGTRNEKLFF. The CDR3 DNA reads TGTGCCAGCAGCTTAGTTACGGGGACGAGGAATGAAAAACTGTTTTTT. V and J are TRBV11-3 and TRBJ1-4, with a possible D match to TRBD1 (5 bases). This CDR3 spans 16 amino acids. V was trimmed by 1 base and J by 5 bases, leaving 14 bases between them. From germline, CDR1 is SGHNT and CDR2 YENEEA. Supplemented by reference TRBV11-3 and TRBJ1-4, the full variable domain reads EAGVVQSPRYKIIEKKQPVAFWCNPISGHNTLYWYLQNLGQGPELLIRYENEEAVDDSQLPKDRFSAERLKGVDSTLKIQPAELGDSAVYLCASSLVTGTRNEKLFFGSGTQLSVL.

V and J are TRBV19 and TRBJ2-1, with 10 bases matching TRBD2. Germline V lookup: CDR1 LNHDA, CDR2 SQIVND (reference sequence). This CDR3 spans 13 amino acids. Germline trimming cut 5 bases from V and 14 bases from J; bases unmatched to any gene: 9. The CDR3 DNA reads as TGTGCCAGTAGTGTGGGAGGGAGCGGGGGGGAGTTCTTC. Amino acids: CASSVGGSGGEFF.

The V call is TRBV5-1, the J call TRBJ2-7; no definite D call. V shed 0 bases and J shed 4 bases, with 14 bases lying between them. There are 15 residues in the CDR3. Germline V gives CDR1 SGHRS, CDR2 YFSETQ. CDR3 nucleotides: TGCGCCAGCAGCTTGGAACCGGGTCCTGTTTACGAGCAGTACTTC. This encodes CASSLEPGPVYEQYF. Together with reference TRBV5-1 and TRBJ2-7, the CDR3 gives the full variable domain: KAGVTQTPRYLIKTRGQQVTLSCSPISGHRSVSWYQQTPGQGLQFLFEYFSETQRNKGNFPGRFSGRQFSNSRSEMNVSTLELGDSALYLCASSLEPGPVYEQYFGPGTRLTVT.

The J gene is TRBJ2-7, the V gene TRBV7-9; perhaps TRBD1 as D (7 bases). V was trimmed by 0 bases and J by 6 bases, leaving 18 bases between them. Looked up from germline, CDR1 is SEHNR and CDR2 is FQNEAQ (reference sequence). The CDR3 consists of 16 residues. The CDR3 bases are TGTGCCAGCAGCTTAGCGGAGGGGGCAAGGTTCGGCGAGCAGTACTTC. Protein: CASSLAEGARFGEQYF.

V usage is TRBV7-6 and J usage is TRBJ1-1; 7 bases are shared with TRBD1. Germline CDR1 reads SGHVS; CDR2 reads FNYEAQ. V shed 4 bases, J shed 7 bases, and the junction held 6 bases outside the gene matches. The CDR3 spans 13 residues. The CDR3 here is CASSSGTAGEAFF. CDR3 nucleotide sequence: TGTGCCAGCAGCTCCGGGACAGCCGGTGAAGCTTTCTTT.

The rearrangement joins TRBV6-6 to TRBJ1-1; D gene unclear. CDR1 and CDR2 (germline): MNHNY, SVGAGI (reference sequence). The CDR3 spans 13 residues. The V end was cut by 5 bases, the J end by 1 base, with 8 bases between. In DNA form, the CDR3 reads TGTGCCAGCAGTGTAACCGCGAACACTGAAGCTTTCTTT. Translated, it gives CASSVTANTEAFF.

J is TRBJ2-1 and V is TRBV2, with a possible D match to TRBD2 (5 bases). The CDR3 extends over 11 amino acids. With 3 bases removed from V and 15 bases from J, the gap between germline ends came to 12 bases. CDR1 and CDR2 (germline): SNHLY, FYNNEI. DNA of the CDR3: TGTGCCAGCAGTGAGGCCGGGAACGGGTTCTTC. Its protein is CASSEAGNGFF.

The J gene is TRBJ1-2, the V gene TRBV28; 10 nucleotides align to TRBD1. The CDR3 has 15 amino acids. The germline V gene encodes CDR1 MDHEN and CDR2 SYDVKM. The ends lost 7 bases at V and 5 bases at J; junction bases unmatched: 10. The CDR3 nucleotides are TGTGCCAGCACCCAGGGGGCGGGACAGGGGTATGGCTACACCTTC. Translated, it gives CASTQGAGQGYGYTF.

This clone was picked up a small number of times. The chain joins TRBV7-6 to TRBJ1-2; no clear D gene. V shed 0 bases and J shed 6 bases, with 8 bases lying between them. CDR1 SGHVS and CDR2 FNYEAQ come from the germline V gene. The CDR3 sequence is 13 residues long. The CDR3 spells CASSLARLDGYTF. Here the CDR3 DNA reads TGTGCCAGCAGCTTAGCGAGGCTTGATGGCTACACCTTC.

This clone was detected only a few times. The V call is TRBV10-3, the J call TRBJ2-1, with 8 bases lining up with TRBD2. The CDR3 has 14 residues. V lost 6 bases to trimming and J lost 6 bases; unmatched junction nucleotides: 7. CDR1 is ENHRY, CDR2 SYGVKD, per germline. The CDR3 protein is CAIRPGLDLNEQFF. DNA of the CDR3: TGTGCCATCAGGCCGGGACTAGACCTCAATGAGCAGTTCTTC.

V usage is TRBV30 and J usage is TRBJ2-1; D possibly corresponds to TRBD1 (6 bases). The ends were cut back, 1 base at V and 9 bases at J, with 16 bases in the middle. Germline V gene sequence: CDR1 GTSNPN, CDR2 SVGIG (reference sequence). This CDR3 has 14 residues. The CDR3 DNA is TGTGCCTGGAGTGCCAGCTGGAAAGGGGGTGAGCAGTTCTTC. Its protein is CAWSASWKGGEQFF.

The chain employs TRBV7-9 and TRBJ2-5; no firm D call. Trimming took off 0 bases at V and 1 base at J, with 6 bases between the two ends. CDR1 SEHNR and CDR2 FQNEAQ come from the germline V gene (reference sequence). CDR3 length equals 14 residues. This CDR3 is CASSLASFQETQYF. The DNA for the CDR3 is TGTGCCAGCAGCTTAGCGTCCTTCCAAGAGACCCAGTACTTC.

V is TRBV7-9 and J is TRBJ2-3, with 7 positions matching TRBD1. From germline, CDR1 is SEHNR and CDR2 FQNEAQ (reference sequence). The CDR3 runs to 14 residues. The junction had 10 bases not matched to a gene; V was cut back by 7 bases and J by 6 bases. The CDR3 DNA reads TGTGCCAGCATCCAGACAGGGTCTACGGATACGCAGTATTTT. This translates into CASIQTGSTDTQYF.

The chain uses TRBV5-4 and TRBJ2-7, with a possible D match to TRBD1 (5 bases). Germline assignment: CDR1 SGHNT and CDR2 YYREEE (reference sequence). CDR3 length equals 14 residues. Deletions cut 4 bases from V and 4 bases from J, with 15 bases between. The CDR3 spells CASSTHTGFYEQYF. In nucleotides, the CDR3 is TGTGCCAGCAGCACCCACACAGGATTTTACGAGCAGTACTTC.